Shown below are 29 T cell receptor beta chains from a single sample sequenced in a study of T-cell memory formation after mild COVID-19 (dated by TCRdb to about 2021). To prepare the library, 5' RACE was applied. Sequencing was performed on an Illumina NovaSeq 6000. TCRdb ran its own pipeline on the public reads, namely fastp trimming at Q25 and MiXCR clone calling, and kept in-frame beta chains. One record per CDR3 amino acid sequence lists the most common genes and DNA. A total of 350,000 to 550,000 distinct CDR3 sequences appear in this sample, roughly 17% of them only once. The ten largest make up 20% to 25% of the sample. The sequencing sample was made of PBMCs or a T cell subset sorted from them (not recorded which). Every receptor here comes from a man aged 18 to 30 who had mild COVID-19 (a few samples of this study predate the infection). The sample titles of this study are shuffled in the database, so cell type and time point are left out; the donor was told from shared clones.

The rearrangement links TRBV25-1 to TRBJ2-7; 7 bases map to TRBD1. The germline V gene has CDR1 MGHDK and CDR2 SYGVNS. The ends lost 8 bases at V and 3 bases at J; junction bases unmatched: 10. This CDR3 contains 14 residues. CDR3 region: CASPLRDRFYEQYF. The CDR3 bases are TGTGCCAGCCCACTCCGGGACAGATTCTACGAGCAGTACTTC.

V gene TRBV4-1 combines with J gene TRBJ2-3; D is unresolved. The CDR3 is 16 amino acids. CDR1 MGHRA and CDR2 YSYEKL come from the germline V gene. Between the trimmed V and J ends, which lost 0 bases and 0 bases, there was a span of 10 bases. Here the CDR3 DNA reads TGCGCCAGCAGCCAAGAAGCCAGGCCTAGCACAGATACGCAGTATTTT. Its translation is CASSQEARPSTDTQYF.

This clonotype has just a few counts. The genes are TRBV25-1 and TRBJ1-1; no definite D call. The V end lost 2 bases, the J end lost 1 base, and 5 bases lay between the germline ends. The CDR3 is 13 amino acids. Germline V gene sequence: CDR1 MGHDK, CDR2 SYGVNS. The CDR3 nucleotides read TGTGCCAGCAGTGAACTGGGGAACACTGAAGCTTTCTTT. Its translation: CASSELGNTEAFF.

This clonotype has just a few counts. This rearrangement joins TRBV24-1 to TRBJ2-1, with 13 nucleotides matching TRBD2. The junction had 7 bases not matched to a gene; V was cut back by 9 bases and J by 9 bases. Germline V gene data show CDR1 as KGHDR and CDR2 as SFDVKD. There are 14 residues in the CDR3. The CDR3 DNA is TGTGCCACCCAGGGGACTAGCGGGGTCAGTGAGCAGTTCTTC. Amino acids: CATQGTSGVSEQFF.

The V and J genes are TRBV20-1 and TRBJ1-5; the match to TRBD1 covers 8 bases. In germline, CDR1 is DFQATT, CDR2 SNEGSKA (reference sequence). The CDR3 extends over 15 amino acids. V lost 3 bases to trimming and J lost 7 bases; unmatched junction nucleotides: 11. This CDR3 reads CSARAMTGVGQPQHF. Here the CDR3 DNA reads TGCAGTGCTAGGGCTATGACAGGGGTGGGCCAGCCCCAGCATTTT.

The CDR3 DNA sequence: TGTGCCTGGAGTGTTTCGGCGGAGCAGTACTTC. Translating gives CAWSVSAEQYF. The genes are TRBV30 and TRBJ2-7; D uncertain. Germline assignment: CDR1 GTSNPN and CDR2 SVGIG (reference sequence). This CDR3 is 11 amino acids long. V lost 0 bases, J lost 7 bases, and 7 bases lay in between.

The CDR3 reads CASSALAAQETQYF. For the CDR3, the DNA is TGTGCCAGCAGCGCCTTAGCGGCCCAAGAGACCCAGTACTTC. The rearrangement links TRBV7-8 to TRBJ2-5, with D perhaps TRBD2 (6 bases). CDR1 and CDR2 (germline): SGHVS, FQNEAQ. Trimming left V 5 bases short and J 1 base short, with 11 bases between. The CDR3 runs to 14 residues.

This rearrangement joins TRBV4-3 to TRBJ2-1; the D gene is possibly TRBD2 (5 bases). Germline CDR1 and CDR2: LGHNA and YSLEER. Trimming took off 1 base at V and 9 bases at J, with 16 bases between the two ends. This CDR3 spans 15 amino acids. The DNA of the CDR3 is TGCGCCAGCAGCCAAGCCGGCCAGAGTGAGGGTGAGCAGTTCTTC. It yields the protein CASSQAGQSEGEQFF.

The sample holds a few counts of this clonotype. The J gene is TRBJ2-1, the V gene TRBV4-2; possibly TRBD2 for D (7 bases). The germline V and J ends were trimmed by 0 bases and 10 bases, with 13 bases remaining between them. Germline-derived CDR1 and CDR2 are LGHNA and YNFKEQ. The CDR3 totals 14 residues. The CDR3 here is CASSQDLGGGEQFF. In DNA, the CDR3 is TGTGCCAGCAGCCAAGATTTAGGGGGGGGCGAGCAGTTCTTC.

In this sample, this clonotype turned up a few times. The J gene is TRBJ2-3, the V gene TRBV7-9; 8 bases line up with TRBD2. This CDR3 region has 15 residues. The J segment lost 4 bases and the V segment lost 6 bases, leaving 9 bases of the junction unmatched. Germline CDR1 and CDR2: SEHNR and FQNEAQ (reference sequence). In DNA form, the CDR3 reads TGTGCCAGCAGTCCGCGGGGGGCCAGCTCAGATACGCAGTATTTT. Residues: CASSPRGASSDTQYF.

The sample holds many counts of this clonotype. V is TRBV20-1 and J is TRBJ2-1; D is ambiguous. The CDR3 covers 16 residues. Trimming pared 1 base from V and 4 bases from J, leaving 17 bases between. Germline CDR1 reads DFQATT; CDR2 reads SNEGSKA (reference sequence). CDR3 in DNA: TGCAGTGCTAGAGTTCCTGGGATCCAGACTTACAATGAGCAGTTCTTC. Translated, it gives CSARVPGIQTYNEQFF.

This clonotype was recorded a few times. In nucleotides, the CDR3 is TGTGCCAGCAGTTTCCCCGGCGACTTCTCCTTAGCCAAAAACATTCAGTACTTC. Translating gives CASSFPGDFSLAKNIQYF. The rearrangement links TRBV28 to TRBJ2-4; D gene unclear. Trimming removed 3 bases at V and 0 bases at J, with 18 bases between. This CDR3 contains 18 residues. Germline assignment: CDR1 MDHEN and CDR2 SYDVKM.

The DNA of the CDR3 is TGTGCCAGCAGCACCGACCCCTGGACTGAAGCTTTCTTT. This encodes CASSTDPWTEAFF. This rearrangement joins TRBV7-6 to TRBJ1-1; D gene ambiguous. The CDR3 has 13 residues. Germline-derived CDR1 and CDR2 are SGHVS and FNYEAQ. Trimming cost V 5 bases and J 5 bases, with 12 bases left between them. The full variable domain, with the rest looked up from reference TRBV7-6 and TRBJ1-1, is GAGVSQSPRYKVTKRGQDVALRCDPISGHVSLYWYRQALGQGPEFLTYFNYEAQQDKSGLPNDRFSAERPEGSISTLTIQRTEQRDSAMYRCASSTDPWTEAFFGQGTRLTVV.

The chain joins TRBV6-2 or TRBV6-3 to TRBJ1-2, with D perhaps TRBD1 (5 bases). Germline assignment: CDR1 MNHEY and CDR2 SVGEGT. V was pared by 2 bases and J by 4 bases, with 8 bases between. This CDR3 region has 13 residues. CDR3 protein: CASSYEGTYGYTF. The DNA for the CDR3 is TGTGCCAGCAGTTACGAGGGGACCTATGGCTACACCTTC.

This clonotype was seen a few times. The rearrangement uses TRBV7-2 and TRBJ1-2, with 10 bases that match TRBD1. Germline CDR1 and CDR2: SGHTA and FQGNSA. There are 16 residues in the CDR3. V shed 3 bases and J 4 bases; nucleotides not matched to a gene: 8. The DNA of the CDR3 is TGTGCCAGCAGCTTGCTTCCGGGACAGGGGACCTATGGCTACACCTTC. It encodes CASSLLPGQGTYGYTF.

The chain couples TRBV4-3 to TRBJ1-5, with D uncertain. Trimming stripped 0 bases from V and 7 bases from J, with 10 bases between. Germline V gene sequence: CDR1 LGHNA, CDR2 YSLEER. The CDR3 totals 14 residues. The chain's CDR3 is CASSQDFAIQPQHF. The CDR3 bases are TGCGCCAGCAGCCAAGATTTCGCCATCCAGCCCCAGCATTTT.

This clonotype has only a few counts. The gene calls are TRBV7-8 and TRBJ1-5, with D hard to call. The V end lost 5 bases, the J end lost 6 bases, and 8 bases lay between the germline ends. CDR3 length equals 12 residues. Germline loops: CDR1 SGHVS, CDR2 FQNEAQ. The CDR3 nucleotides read TGTGCCAGCAGCCCGACTCTTCAGCCCCAGCATTTT. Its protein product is CASSPTLQPQHF.

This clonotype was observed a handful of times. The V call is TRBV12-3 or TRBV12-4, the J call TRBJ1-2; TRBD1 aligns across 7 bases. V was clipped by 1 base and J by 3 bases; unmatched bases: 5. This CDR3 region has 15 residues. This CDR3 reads CASSLGQGVHYGYTF. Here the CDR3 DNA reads TGTGCCAGCAGTTTAGGACAGGGAGTACACTATGGCTACACCTTC.

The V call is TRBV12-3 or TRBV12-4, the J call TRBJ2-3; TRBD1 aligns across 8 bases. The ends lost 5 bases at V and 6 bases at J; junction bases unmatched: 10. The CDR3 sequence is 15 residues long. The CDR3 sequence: CASSPRTGRRDTQYF. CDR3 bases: TGTGCCAGCAGTCCACGGACAGGGCGTAGGGATACGCAGTATTTT.

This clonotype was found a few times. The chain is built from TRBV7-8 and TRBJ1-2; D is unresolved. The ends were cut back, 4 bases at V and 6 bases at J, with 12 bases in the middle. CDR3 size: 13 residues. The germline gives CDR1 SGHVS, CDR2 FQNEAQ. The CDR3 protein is CASSSQVVDGYTF. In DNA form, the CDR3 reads TGTGCCAGCAGCTCTCAGGTCGTTGATGGCTACACCTTC.

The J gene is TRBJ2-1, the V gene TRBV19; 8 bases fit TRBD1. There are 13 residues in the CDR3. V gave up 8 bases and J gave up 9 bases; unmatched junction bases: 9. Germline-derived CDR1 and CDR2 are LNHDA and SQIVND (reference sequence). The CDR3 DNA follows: TGTGCCAGTCCGGGAGCCAGGGGGCCTGAGCAGTTCTTC. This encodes CASPGARGPEQFF. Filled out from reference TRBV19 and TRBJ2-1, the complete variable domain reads DGGITQSPKYLFRKEGQNVTLSCEQNLNHDAMYWYRQDPGQGLRLIYYSQIVNDFQKGDIAEGYSVSREKKESFPLTVTSAQKNPTAFYLCASPGARGPEQFFGPGTRLTVL.

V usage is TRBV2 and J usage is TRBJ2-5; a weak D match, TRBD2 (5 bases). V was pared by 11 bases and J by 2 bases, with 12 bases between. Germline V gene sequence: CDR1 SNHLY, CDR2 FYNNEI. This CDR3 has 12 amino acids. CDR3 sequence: CAGGYSQETQYF. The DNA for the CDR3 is TGTGCCGGCGGGTACAGTCAAGAGACCCAGTACTTC.

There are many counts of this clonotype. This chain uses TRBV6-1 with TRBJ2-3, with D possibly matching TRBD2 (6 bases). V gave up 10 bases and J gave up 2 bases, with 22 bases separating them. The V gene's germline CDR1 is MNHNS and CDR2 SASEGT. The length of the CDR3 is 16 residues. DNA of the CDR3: TGTGCCACCGCTATCCGGGACTCCTGGGCCACAGATACGCAGTATTTT. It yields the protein CATAIRDSWATDTQYF.

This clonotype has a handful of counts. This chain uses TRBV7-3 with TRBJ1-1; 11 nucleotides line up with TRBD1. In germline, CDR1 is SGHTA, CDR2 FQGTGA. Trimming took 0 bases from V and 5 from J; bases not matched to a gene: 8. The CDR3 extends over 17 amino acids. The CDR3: CASSLTVRDRGRTEAFF. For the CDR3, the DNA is TGTGCCAGCAGCTTAACTGTCCGGGACAGGGGGAGAACTGAAGCTTTCTTT.

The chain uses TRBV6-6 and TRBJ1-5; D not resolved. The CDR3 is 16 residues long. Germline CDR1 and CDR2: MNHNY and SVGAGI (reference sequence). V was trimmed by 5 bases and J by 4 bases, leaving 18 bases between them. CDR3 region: CASSPLGPRTNQPQHF. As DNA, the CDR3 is TGTGCCAGCAGTCCCTTGGGTCCCAGGACGAATCAGCCCCAGCATTTT.

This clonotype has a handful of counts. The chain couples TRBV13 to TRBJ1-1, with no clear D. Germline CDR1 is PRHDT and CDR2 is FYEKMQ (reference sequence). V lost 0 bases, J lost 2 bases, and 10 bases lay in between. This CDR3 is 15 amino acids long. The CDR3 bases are TGTGCCAGCAGCTTAGGACTTTGGGGAAACACTGAAGCTTTCTTT. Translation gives CASSLGLWGNTEAFF.

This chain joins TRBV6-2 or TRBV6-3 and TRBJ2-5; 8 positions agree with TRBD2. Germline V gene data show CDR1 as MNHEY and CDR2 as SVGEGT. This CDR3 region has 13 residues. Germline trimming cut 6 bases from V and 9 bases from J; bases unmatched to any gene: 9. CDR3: CASSLVLAEAQYF. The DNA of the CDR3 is TGTGCCAGCAGCCTCGTACTAGCGGAGGCCCAGTACTTC.

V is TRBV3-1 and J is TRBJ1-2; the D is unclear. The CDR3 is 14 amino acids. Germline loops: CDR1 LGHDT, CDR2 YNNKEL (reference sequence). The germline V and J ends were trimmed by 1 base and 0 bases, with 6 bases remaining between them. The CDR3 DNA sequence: TGTGCCAGCAGCCAAGTCCCAACTAACTATGGCTACACCTTC. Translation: CASSQVPTNYGYTF.

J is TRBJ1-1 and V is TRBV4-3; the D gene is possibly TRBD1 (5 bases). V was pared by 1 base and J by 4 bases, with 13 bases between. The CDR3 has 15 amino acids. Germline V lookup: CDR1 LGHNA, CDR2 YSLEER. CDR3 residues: CASSQAGREGTEAFF. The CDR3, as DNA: TGCGCCAGCAGCCAAGCGGGCAGGGAGGGCACTGAAGCTTTCTTT.